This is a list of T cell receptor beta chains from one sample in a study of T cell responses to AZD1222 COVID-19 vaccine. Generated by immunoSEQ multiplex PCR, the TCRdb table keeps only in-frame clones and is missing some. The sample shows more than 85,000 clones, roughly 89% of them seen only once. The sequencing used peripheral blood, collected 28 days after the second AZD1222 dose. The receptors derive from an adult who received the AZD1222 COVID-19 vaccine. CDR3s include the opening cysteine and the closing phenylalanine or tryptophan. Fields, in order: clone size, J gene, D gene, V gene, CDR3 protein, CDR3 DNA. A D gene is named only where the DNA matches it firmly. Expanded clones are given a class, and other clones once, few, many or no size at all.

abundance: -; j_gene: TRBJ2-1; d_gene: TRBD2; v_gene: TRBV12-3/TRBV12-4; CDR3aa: CASSSTAGAEQFF; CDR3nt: TGTGCCAGCAGTTCTACAGCGGGAGCTGAGCAGTTCTTC
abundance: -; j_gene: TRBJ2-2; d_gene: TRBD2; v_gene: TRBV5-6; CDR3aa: CASSLAFGGRNTGELFF; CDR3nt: TGTGCCAGCAGCTTGGCATTCGGCGGGAGGAACACCGGGGAGCTGTTTTTT
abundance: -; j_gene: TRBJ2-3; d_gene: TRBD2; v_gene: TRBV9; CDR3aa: CASSVISGGGDTQYF; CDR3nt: TGTGCCAGCAGCGTAATTAGCGGGGGGGGAGATACGCAGTATTTT
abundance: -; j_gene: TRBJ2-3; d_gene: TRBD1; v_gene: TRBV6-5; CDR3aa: CASRSPGGDTQYF; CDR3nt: TGTGCCAGCAGATCACCAGGGGGAGATACGCAGTATTTT
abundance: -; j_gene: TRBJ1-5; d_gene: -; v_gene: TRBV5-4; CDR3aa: CASSSQGNSNQPQHF; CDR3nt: TGTGCCAGCAGCTCCCAAGGGAATAGCAATCAGCCCCAGCATTTT
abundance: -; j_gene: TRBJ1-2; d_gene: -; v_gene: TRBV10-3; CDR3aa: CAISEFDISNYGYTF; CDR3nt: TGTGCCATCAGTGAGTTTGACATCTCTAACTATGGCTACACCTTC
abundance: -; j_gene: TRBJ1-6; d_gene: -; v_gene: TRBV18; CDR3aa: CASSRGTLNSPLHF; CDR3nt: TGTGCCAGCTCTCGGGGGACCTTAAATTCACCCCTCCACTTT
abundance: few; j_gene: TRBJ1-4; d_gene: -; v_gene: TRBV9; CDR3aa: CASSVFWGSYEKLFF; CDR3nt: TGTGCCAGCAGCGTATTCTGGGGGTCATATGAAAAACTGTTTTTT
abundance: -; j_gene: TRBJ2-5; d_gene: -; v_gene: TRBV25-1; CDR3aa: CASTPARQQETQYF; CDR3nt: TGTGCCAGCACCCCAGCACGGCAGCAAGAGACCCAGTACTTC
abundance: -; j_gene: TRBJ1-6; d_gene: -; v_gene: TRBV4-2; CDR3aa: CASSPLEGGSPLHF; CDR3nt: TGTGCCAGCAGCCCCCTTGAGGGAGGATCACCCCTCCACTTT
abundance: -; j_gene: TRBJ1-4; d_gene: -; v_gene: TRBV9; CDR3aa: CASSEGGANEKLFF; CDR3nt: TGTGCCAGCAGCGAGGGTGGAGCTAATGAAAAACTGTTTTTT
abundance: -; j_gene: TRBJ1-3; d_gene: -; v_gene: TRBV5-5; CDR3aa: CASSLNRALGNTIYF; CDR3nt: TGTGCCAGCAGCTTGAACAGGGCCCTAGGAAACACCATATATTTT
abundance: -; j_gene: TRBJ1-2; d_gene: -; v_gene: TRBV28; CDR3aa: CASNPGRFGYTF; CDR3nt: TGTGCCAGCAATCCAGGGCGCTTTGGCTACACCTTC
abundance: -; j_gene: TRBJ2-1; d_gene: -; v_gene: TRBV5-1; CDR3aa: CASSLGETPYNEQFF; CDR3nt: TGCGCCAGCAGCTTGGGGGAGACACCTTACAATGAGCAGTTCTTC
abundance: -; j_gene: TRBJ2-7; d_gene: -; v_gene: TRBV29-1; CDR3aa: CSVEQGDRLVGAYEQYF; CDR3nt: TGCAGCGTTGAACAGGGCGACCGACTAGTGGGGGCCTACGAGCAGTACTTC
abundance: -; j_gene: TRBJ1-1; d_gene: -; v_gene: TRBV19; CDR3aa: CASSAGLGTEAFF; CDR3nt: TGTGCCAGTTCTGCGGGGTTGGGGACTGAAGCTTTCTTT
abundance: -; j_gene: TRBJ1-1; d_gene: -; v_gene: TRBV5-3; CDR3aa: CARSFPFPGTTLEAFF; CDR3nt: TGTGCCAGAAGCTTCCCCTTTCCCGGGACCACACTTGAAGCTTTCTTT
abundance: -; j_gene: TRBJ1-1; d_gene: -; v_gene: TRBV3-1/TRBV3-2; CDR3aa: CASRHESAGSNTEAFF; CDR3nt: TGTGCCAGCAGACATGAAAGCGCGGGGAGTAACACTGAAGCTTTCTTT
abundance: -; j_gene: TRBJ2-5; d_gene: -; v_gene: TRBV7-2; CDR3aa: CASSFRRIQETQYF; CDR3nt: TGTGCCAGCAGCTTTAGGCGGATTCAAGAGACCCAGTACTTC
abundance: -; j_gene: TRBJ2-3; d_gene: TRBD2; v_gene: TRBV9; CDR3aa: CASSGLAGGPGMTDTQYF; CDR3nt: TGTGCCAGCAGCGGACTAGCGGGGGGGCCCGGGATGACAGATACGCAGTATTTT
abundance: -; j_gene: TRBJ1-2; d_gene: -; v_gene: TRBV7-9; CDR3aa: CASSHRGDGGPRTF; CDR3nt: TGTGCCAGCAGCCATAGGGGGGACGGCGGGCCTCGAACCTTC
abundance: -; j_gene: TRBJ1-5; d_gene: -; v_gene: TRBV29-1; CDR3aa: CSVARGNPKDQPQHF; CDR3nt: TGCAGCGTTGCCCGAGGGAACCCCAAGGATCAGCCCCAGCATTTT
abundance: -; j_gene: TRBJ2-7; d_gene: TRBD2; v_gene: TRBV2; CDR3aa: CASSEVSGRNYEQYF; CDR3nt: TGTGCCAGCAGTGAAGTTAGCGGGAGAAATTACGAGCAGTACTTC
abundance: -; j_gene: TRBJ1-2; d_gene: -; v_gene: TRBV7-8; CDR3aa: CASSSEDPRANGYTF; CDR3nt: TGTGCCAGCAGCTCTGAGGACCCTAGAGCGAATGGCTACACCTTC
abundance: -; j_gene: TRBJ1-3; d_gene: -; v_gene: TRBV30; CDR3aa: CAWIEGSGNTIYF; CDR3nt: TGTGCCTGGATTGAGGGCTCTGGAAACACCATATATTTT
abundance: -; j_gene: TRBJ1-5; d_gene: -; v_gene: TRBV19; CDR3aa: CASTPGRVRYNQPQHF; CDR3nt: TGTGCCAGTACCCCCGGGAGGGTTCGGTACAATCAGCCCCAGCATTTT
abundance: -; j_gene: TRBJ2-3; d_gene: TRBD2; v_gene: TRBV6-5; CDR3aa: CASSYFSGGVPDTQYF; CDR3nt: TGTGCCAGCAGTTACTTTAGCGGGGGGGTCCCAGATACGCAGTATTTT
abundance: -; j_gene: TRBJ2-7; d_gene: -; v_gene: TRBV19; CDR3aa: CASSMMGPVDEQYF; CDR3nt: TGTGCCAGTAGTATGATGGGCCCAGTGGACGAGCAGTACTTC
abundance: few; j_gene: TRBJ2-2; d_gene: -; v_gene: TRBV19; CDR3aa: CASSKQGAGELFF; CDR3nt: TGTGCCAGTAGTAAACAGGGAGCCGGGGAGCTGTTTTTT
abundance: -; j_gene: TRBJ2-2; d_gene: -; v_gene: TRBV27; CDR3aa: CASSLRGADTGELFF; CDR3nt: TGTGCCAGCAGTTTACGGGGCGCGGACACCGGGGAGCTGTTTTTT
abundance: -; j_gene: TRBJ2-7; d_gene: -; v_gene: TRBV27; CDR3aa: CASSKAPPYEQYF; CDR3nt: TGTGCCAGCAGTAAGGCACCCCCCTACGAGCAGTACTTC
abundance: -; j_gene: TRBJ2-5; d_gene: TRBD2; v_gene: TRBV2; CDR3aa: CASNERGGQETQYF; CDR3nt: TGTGCCAGCAATGAGCGGGGGGGACAAGAGACCCAGTACTTC
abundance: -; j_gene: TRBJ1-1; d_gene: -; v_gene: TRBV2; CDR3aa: CANRRGSNTEAFF; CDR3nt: TGTGCCAACCGCAGGGGCTCAAACACTGAAGCTTTCTTT
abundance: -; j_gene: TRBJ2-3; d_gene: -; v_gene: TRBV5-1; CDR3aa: CASSLAGNSPSTDTQYF; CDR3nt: TGCGCCAGCAGCTTGGCAGGGAACAGTCCTAGCACAGATACGCAGTATTTT
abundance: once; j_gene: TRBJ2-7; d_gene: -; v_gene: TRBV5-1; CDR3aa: CASSPPWTPHYEQYF; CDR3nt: TGCGCCAGCAGCCCGCCGTGGACACCCCACTACGAGCAGTACTTC
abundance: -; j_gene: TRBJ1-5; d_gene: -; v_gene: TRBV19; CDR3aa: CASTTGLSNQPQHF; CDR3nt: TGTGCCAGTACAACAGGCCTTAGCAATCAGCCCCAGCATTTT
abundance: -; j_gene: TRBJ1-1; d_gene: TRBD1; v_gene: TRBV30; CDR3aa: CAWSLGQGKAFF; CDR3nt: TGTGCCTGGAGCCTCGGACAGGGGAAAGCTTTCTTT
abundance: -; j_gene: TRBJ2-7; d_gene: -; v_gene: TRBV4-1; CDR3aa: CASSQGRGAGDEQYF; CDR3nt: TGCGCCAGCAGCCAAGGTCGGGGGGCTGGCGACGAGCAGTACTTC
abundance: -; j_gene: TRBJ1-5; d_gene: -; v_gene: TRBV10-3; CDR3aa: CAISNRDRNQPQHF; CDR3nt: TGTGCCATCAGTAACAGGGACCGCAATCAGCCCCAGCATTTT
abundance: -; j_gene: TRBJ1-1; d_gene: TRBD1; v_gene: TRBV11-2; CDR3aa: CASSRQGAVTEAFF; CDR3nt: TGTGCCAGCAGCCGACAGGGGGCCGTCACTGAAGCTTTCTTT
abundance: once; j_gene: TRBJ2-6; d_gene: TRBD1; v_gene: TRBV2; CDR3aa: CASKQGFSGANVLTF; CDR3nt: TGTGCCAGCAAACAGGGGTTCTCTGGGGCCAACGTCCTGACTTTC
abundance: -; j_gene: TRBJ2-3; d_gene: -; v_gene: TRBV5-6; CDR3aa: CASSSRITQNADTQYF; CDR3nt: TGTGCCAGCAGCTCCCGCATTACCCAAAATGCAGATACGCAGTATTTT
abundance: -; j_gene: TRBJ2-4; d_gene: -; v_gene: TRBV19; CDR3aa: CASSYTSGLNIQYF; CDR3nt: TGTGCCAGTAGTTATACATCCGGCCTAAACATTCAGTACTTC
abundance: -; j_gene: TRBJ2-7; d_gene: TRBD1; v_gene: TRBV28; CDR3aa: CASSSGQSYEQYF; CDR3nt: TGTGCCAGCAGTTCGGGACAGAGCTACGAGCAGTACTTC
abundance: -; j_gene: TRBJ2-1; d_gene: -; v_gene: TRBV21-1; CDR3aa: CASGDRALRKFF; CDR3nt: TGTGCCAGCGGAGACAGGGCCCTTCGGAAGTTCTTC
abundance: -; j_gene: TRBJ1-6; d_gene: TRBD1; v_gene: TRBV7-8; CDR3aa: CASSSGQGDNSPLHF; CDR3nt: TGTGCCAGCAGCTCAGGACAGGGTGATAATTCACCCCTCCACTTT